Listed below are T cell receptor beta chains from one sample, sequenced in a study of tumor and adjacent non-tumor tissue in lung cancer. Using its own MiXCR run on the multiplex PCR reads, TCRdb lists one record per CDR3 protein. The sample lists roughly 75,000 distinct CDR3 sequences; around 74% were seen once. The sequenced sample consisted of lung tumor tissue. Source of these receptors: a woman in her 50s with non-small cell lung cancer. Each CDR3 is given with its conserved first and last residue. The order of the fields is D gene, J gene, clone size, V gene, CDR3 protein, CDR3 DNA. D genes are given only for firm matches. Where a row states a size, it is once, few, many or the class of an expanded clone; other rows omit it.

D: -; J: TRBJ2-7; size: -; V: TRBV5-1; CDR3: CASSLEVWGYNEQYF; DNA: TGCGCCAGCAGCTTGGAAGTATGGGGATACAATGAGCAGTACTTC
D: -; J: TRBJ2-1; size: many; V: TRBV19; CDR3: CASKDALSGYNEQFF; DNA: TGTGCCTCTAAGGACGCCCTCAGTGGATACAATGAGCAGTTCTTC
D: -; J: TRBJ1-1; size: -; V: TRBV2; CDR3: CARSARGSRTEAFF; DNA: TGTGCCAGGAGCGCTAGGGGCTCTAGGACTGAAGCTTTCTTC
D: -; J: TRBJ2-2; size: -; V: TRBV10-1; CDR3: CSSKWENTGELFF; DNA: TGCTCCAGTAAGTGGGAGAACACCGGGGAGCTGTTTTTT
D: -; J: TRBJ2-7; size: -; V: TRBV4-1; CDR3: CASSQDPGHSYEKYF; DNA: TGCGCCAGCAGCCAAGATCCCGGACATTCATACGAAAAGTACTTC
D: -; J: TRBJ2-7; size: -; V: TRBV29-1; CDR3: CSVNPGAQPGAAYEQYF; DNA: TGCAGCGTTAACCCCGGGGCCCAGCCGGGGGCTGCATACGAGCAGTACTTC
D: -; J: TRBJ1-5; size: -; V: TRBV6-1; CDR3: CASSIRWDNRQPQHF; DNA: TGTGCCAGCAGCATACGCTGGGACAATCGTCAGCCCCAGCATTTT
D: TRBD1; J: TRBJ2-7; size: -; V: TRBV6-1; CDR3: CVSSEEAGGSSEQYF; DNA: TGTGTCAGCAGTGAAGAGGCAGGGGGCTCCTCCGAGCAGTACTTC
D: TRBD2; J: TRBJ2-2; size: -; V: TRBV11-1; CDR3: CASSVAISGSYHIGGLFF; DNA: TGTGCCAGCAGCGTAGCTATCAGCGGGAGTTACCACATCGGGGGACTTTTTTTT
D: -; J: TRBJ1-5; size: -; V: TRBV11-2; CDR3: CASSAEGVSNQHQHF; DNA: TGTGCCAGCAGCGCGGAGGGGGTTAGCAATCAACACCAACATTTT
D: -; J: TRBJ1-1; size: -; V: TRBV6-6; CDR3: CASSYLEVNTEAFF; DNA: TGTGCCAGCAGTTACCTAGAAGTGAACACTGAAGCCTTCTTT
D: -; J: TRBJ1-1; size: once; V: TRBV5-6; CDR3: CASRRKGLDTEAFF; DNA: TGTGCCAGCAGGCGTAAGGGACTGGACACTGAAGCTTTCTTT
D: TRBD2; J: TRBJ2-7; size: many; V: TRBV12-3/TRBV12-4; CDR3: CASSLQWGLGGYEQYF; DNA: TGTGCCAGCAGTTTACAATGGGGACTAGGAGGCTACGAGCAGTACTTC
D: -; J: TRBJ2-7; size: -; V: TRBV20-1; CDR3: CSALGEYEYF; DNA: TGCAGTGCTCTGGGGGAGTATGAGTACTTT
D: TRBD2; J: TRBJ2-2; size: -; V: TRBV6-2/TRBV6-3; CDR3: CARRLAGVDTGELFF; DNA: TGTGCCAGAAGACTAGCTGGAGTGGACACCGGGGAGCTGTTTTTT
D: -; J: TRBJ2-1; size: -; V: TRBV10-3; CDR3: CPISDPETGSYNEQFF; DNA: TGTCCCATCAGTGACCCCGAGACAGGTTCCTACAATGAGCAGTTCTTC
D: TRBD2; J: TRBJ2-7; size: many; V: TRBV7-9; CDR3: CASSLGLVYEQYF; DNA: TGTGCCAGCAGCCTCGGACTAGTTTACGAGCAGTACTTC
D: -; J: TRBJ1-1; size: -; V: TRBV28; CDR3: CASRRTWGAQPEGPLNTGAFF; DNA: TGTGCCAGCAGACGGACCTGGGGCGCGCAACCCGAGGGACCTTTGAATACTGGAGCTTTCTTT
D: -; J: TRBJ2-3; size: -; V: TRBV6-5; CDR3: CASSRVRGGTDTQYF; DNA: TGTGCCAGTAGCCGGGTCAGGGGGGGCACAGATACGCAGTATTTT
D: -; J: TRBJ2-2; size: few; V: TRBV11-3; CDR3: CASSLARGTGELFF; DNA: TGTGCCAGCAGTCTAGCGAGGGGCACTGGGGAGCTGTTTTTT
D: TRBD2; J: TRBJ2-7; size: -; V: TRBV4-1; CDR3: CASSQDNSSGRHYEQYF; DNA: TGCGCCAGCAGCCAAGATAACTCTAGCGGGAGACATTACGAGCAGTACTTC
D: -; J: TRBJ2-3; size: -; V: TRBV4-2; CDR3: CASSQEGPDTPYF; DNA: TGTGCCAGCAGCCAAGAGGGGCCCGATACGCCGTACTTT
D: -; J: TRBJ2-1; size: many; V: TRBV7-8; CDR3: CASSSLRDSYYNEQFF; DNA: TGTGCCAGCAGCTCCCTCAGGGACTCCTACTACAATGAGCAGTTCTTC
D: -; J: TRBJ2-7; size: -; V: TRBV5-4; CDR3: CASSRDVHEQNF; DNA: TGTGCCAGCAGCAGGGACGTCCACGAGCAGAACTTC
D: -; J: TRBJ2-7; size: many; V: TRBV5-4; CDR3: CASSRDVYEQYF; DNA: TGTGCCAGCAGCAGGGACGTCTACGAGCAGTACTTC
D: -; J: TRBJ2-7; size: many; V: TRBV20-1; CDR3: CSAPGLLSGFYEQYF; DNA: TGCAGTGCTCCGGGCCTCCTCTCCGGGTTCTACGAGCAGTACTTC
D: -; J: TRBJ1-4; size: -; V: TRBV19; CDR3: CANISRENEKLFF; DNA: TGTGCCAATATAAGCCGCGAAAATGAAAAACTGTTTTTT
D: -; J: TRBJ2-7; size: -; V: TRBV11-2; CDR3: CARSPTDTVYEQYF; DNA: TGTGCCAGGAGCCCGACGGACACTGTCTACGAGCAGTACTTC